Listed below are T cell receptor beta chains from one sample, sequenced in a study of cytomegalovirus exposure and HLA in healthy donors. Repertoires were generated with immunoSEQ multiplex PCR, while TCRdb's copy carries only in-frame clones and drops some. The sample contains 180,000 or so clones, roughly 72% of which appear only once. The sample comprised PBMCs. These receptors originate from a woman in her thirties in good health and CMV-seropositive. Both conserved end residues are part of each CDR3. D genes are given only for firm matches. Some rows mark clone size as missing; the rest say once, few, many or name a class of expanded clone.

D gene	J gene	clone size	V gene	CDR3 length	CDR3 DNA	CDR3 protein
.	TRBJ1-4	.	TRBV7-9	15	TGTGCCAGCAGCCGAGAAGGACAGTTTAATGAAAAACTGTTTTTT	CASSREGQFNEKLFF
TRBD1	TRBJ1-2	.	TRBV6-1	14	TGTGCCAGCAGTGGGACAGGGATCGTTATAGGCTACACCTTC	CASSGTGIVIGYTF
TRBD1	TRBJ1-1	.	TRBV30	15	TGTGCCTGGCGGGAACAGGGGGCGGCGAACACTGAAGCTTTCTTT	CAWREQGAANTEAFF
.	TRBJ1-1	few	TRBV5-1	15	TGCGCCAGCAGCTACATCGACAGTTTGGACACTGAAGCTTTCTTT	CASSYIDSLDTEAFF
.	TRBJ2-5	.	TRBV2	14	TGTGCCAGCAGTGAACAAGGGGGTTGGGAGACCCAGTACTTC	CASSEQGGWETQYF
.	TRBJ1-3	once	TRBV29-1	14	TGCAGCGTTGAGGACAGCCTTTTCGGAAACACCATATATTTT	CSVEDSLFGNTIYF
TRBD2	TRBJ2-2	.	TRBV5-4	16	TGTGCCAGCAGCCTGCGTTCGGGGGGTAGCACCGGGGAGCTGTTTTTT	CASSLRSGGSTGELFF
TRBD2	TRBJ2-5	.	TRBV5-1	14	TGCGCCAGCAGCTTGGACAGGTCGGGGGGGACCCAGTACTTC	CASSLDRSGGTQYF
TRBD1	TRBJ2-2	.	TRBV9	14	TGTGCCAGCTCCCGGGACAGAAACACCGGGGAGCTGTTTTTT	CASSRDRNTGELFF
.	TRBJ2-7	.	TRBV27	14	TGTGCCAGCAGTTTCCTCCTATCTCCCTACGAGCAGTACTTC	CASSFLLSPYEQYF
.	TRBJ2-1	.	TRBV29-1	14	TGCAGCGTACAAACGGACAACCTCCGGCTTGAGCAGTTCTTC	CSVQTDNLRLEQFF
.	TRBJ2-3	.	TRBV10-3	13	TGTGCCATCAGTGGTCGGGGGACAGATACGCAGTATTTT	CAISGRGTDTQYF
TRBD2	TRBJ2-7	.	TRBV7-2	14	TGTGCCAGCAGCAGATCGCGGGGGTTCTACGAGCAGTACTTC	CASSRSRGFYEQYF
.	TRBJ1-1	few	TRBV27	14	TGTGCCAGCAGTCAGGGCTATTCGGCGCCTGAAGCTTTCTTT	CASSQGYSAPEAFF
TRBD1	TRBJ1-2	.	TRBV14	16	TGTGCCAGCAGCCCTTTTAACTTACAGGGGAACTATGGCTACACCTTC	CASSPFNLQGNYGYTF
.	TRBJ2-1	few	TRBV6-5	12	TGTGCCAGCAGGCAGACCTACAATGAGCAGTTCTTC	CASRQTYNEQFF
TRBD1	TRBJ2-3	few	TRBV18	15	TGTGCCAGCTCACCACGGGACAGGGACACAGATACGCAGTATTTT	CASSPRDRDTDTQYF
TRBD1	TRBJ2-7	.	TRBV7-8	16	TGTGCCAGCAGCCGAAGTACAGGGGGAATTTCCTACGAGCAGTACTTC	CASSRSTGGISYEQYF
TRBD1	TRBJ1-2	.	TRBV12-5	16	TGTGCTAGTGGAGCCGGGACAGAGGATTACTCCTATGGCTACACCTTC	CASGAGTEDYSYGYTF
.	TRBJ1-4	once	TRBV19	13	TGTGCCAGTAGTACAGGGATAAATGAAAAACTGTTTTTT	CASSTGINEKLFF
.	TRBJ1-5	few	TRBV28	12	TGTGCCAGCAGTATACAGGTTCAGCCCCAGCATTTT	CASSIQVQPQHF
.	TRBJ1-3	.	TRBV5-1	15	TGCGCCAGCAGCTTGGACAGTCTCTCTGGAAACACCATATATTTT	CASSLDSLSGNTIYF
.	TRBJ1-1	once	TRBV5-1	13	TGCGCCAGCAGCCCGACGCCGGGGGGTGAAGCTTTCTTT	CASSPTPGGEAFF
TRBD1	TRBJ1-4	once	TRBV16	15	TGTGCCAGCAGCCCCTTGACAGGGGGAGTTGAAAAACTGTTTTTT	CASSPLTGGVEKLFF
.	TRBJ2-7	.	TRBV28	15	TGTGCCGCCTACCCCCAAAGGGGCGGCTCCTACGAGCAGTACTTC	CAAYPQRGGSYEQYF
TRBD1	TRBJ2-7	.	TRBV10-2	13	TGCGCCAGCACTTGGGACAGCTCCTACGAGCAGTACTTC	CASTWDSSYEQYF
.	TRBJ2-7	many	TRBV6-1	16	TGTGCCAGCAGTGATCTCGGAGGCCTCAGCTCCTACGAGCAGTACTTC	CASSDLGGLSSYEQYF
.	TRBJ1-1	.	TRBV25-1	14	TGTGCCAGCATCATCGGCAGGGGTTCCACTGAAGCTTTCTTT	CASIIGRGSTEAFF
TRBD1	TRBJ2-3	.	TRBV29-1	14	TGCAGCATAGGACAGGGGATAAGCACAGATACGCAGTATTTT	CSIGQGISTDTQYF
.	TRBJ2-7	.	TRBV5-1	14	TGCGCCACCTCGACGGCAGGGGCACACTACGAGCAGTACTTC	CATSTAGAHYEQYF
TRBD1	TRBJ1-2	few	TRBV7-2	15	TGTGCCAGCAGCCATGTTAAGACAGGGGTTTGGGGCTACACCTTC	CASSHVKTGVWGYTF
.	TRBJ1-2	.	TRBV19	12	TGTGCCAGTAGTAAGGGGAACTATGGCTACACCTTC	CASSKGNYGYTF
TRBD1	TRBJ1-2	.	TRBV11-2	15	TGTGCCAGCAGCTCCACCCGGGACAGGGCCACTGGCTACACCTTC	CASSSTRDRATGYTF
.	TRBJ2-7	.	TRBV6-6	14	TGTGCCAGCAACATACAGGGACCCCTATACGAGCAGTACTTC	CASNIQGPLYEQYF
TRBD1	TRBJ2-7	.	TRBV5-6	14	TGTGCCAGCAGCCGCCCCGGGACAGATTACGAGCAGTACTTC	CASSRPGTDYEQYF
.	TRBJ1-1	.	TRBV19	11	TGTGCCAGTAGGTTAAACACTGAAGCTTTCTTT	CASRLNTEAFF
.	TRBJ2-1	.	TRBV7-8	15	TGTGCCAGCAGCGCGCGGGACCGGGTTTTCAATGAGCAGTTCTTC	CASSARDRVFNEQFF
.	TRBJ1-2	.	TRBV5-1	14	TGCGCCAGCAGCTTGCCATCCTCAGGGCATGGCTACACCTTC	CASSLPSSGHGYTF
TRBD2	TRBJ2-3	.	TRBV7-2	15	TGTGCCAGCAGCCCCACTAGCGGGCAGGCCGATACGCAGTATTTT	CASSPTSGQADTQYF
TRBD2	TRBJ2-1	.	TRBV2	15	TGTGCCAGCAGTGACCGGATAGCGGGGGGAAATGAGCAGTTCTTC	CASSDRIAGGNEQFF
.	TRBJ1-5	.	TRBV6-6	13	TGTGCCAGCAGCTGGAGTAGCAATCAGCCCCAGCATTTT	CASSWSSNQPQHF
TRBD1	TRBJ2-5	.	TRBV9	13	TGTGCCAGCAGCGACTACAGGGGGGAGACCCAGTACTTC	CASSDYRGETQYF
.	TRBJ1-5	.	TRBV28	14	TGTGCCAGTAGTGGGGAAGGGGGATATCAGCCCCAGCATTTT	CASSGEGGYQPQHF
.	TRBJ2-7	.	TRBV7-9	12	TGTTCCAGCAGCCGTCTCGCCTACGAGCAGTACTTC	CSSSRLAYEQYF
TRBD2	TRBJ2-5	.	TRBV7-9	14	TGTGCCAGCAAGGGCGGGAGGGCCGGGGAGACCCAGTACTTC	CASKGGRAGETQYF
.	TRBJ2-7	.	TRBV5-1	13	TGCGCCAGCAGCTTGGGGGTAGGGGACGAGCAGTACTTC	CASSLGVGDEQYF
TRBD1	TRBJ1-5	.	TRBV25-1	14	TGTGCCAGCAGTGTAGGACAGGGGAACCAGCCCCAGCATTTT	CASSVGQGNQPQHF
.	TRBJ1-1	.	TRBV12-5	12	TGTGCTAGTGGTTTTCCCCTCACTGAAGCTTTCTTT	CASGFPLTEAFF
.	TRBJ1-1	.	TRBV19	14	TGTGCCAGTAGACCTAGAGGCGGTGACACTGAAGCTTTCTTT	CASRPRGGDTEAFF
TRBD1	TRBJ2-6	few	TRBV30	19	TGTGCCTGGAGTGGTTGGGACAGGGTGGAGACGGGTGGGGCCAACGTCCTGACTTTC	CAWSGWDRVETGGANVLTF
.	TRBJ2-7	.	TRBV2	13	TGTGCCAGCAGCAGGGACATAGGCTACGAGCAGTACTTC	CASSRDIGYEQYF